The rows below give T cell receptor beta chains drawn from one sample of a study of beta chain features in type 1 diabetes. Using immunoSEQ multiplex PCR, the repertoire was profiled, and TCRdb retains in-frame clones only, with some absent. Here the sample spans 250,000 to 300,000 clones, approximately 14% being singletons. Sequenced sample: naive CD4+ T cells from blood. Receptor source: a man aged 30 to 45 with type 1 diabetes. CDR3s include the opening cysteine and the closing phenylalanine or tryptophan. The size field is filled for only some rows; it gives once, few, many or a size class.

v_gene: TRBV29-1; abundance: few; CDR3aa: CSVVGGGRISETQYF
v_gene: TRBV7-8; abundance: few; CDR3aa: CASSVTSGSSAGELFF
v_gene: TRBV6-6; abundance: -; CDR3aa: CASRQLAFTNTGELFF
v_gene: TRBV29-1; abundance: few; CDR3aa: CSVGDRGHSLDTQYF
v_gene: TRBV14; abundance: -; CDR3aa: CASSQDRRGHPTGELFF
v_gene: TRBV5-4; abundance: few; CDR3aa: CASSLMTSGRADTQYF
v_gene: TRBV27; abundance: -; CDR3aa: CASSYRLMNTEAFF
v_gene: TRBV7-9; abundance: -; CDR3aa: CASSLGRGVNQPQHF
v_gene: TRBV18; abundance: -; CDR3aa: CASSPPVGLAGEGEQFF
v_gene: TRBV5-4; abundance: -; CDR3aa: CASSPDRDGELFF
v_gene: TRBV4-2; abundance: -; CDR3aa: CASSRGGTSSNEQFF
v_gene: TRBV5-1; abundance: -; CDR3aa: CASSSATGGTGELFF
v_gene: TRBV5-6; abundance: -; CDR3aa: CASTPPGQANTEAFF
v_gene: TRBV29-1; abundance: -; CDR3aa: CSVERGSITDTQYF
v_gene: TRBV5-1; abundance: -; CDR3aa: CASSPEGGSGANVLTF
v_gene: TRBV18; abundance: -; CDR3aa: CASSPSPGGVDGYTF
v_gene: TRBV19; abundance: -; CDR3aa: CASSNLAGGMDEQFF
v_gene: TRBV19; abundance: few; CDR3aa: CASSIRDIIYEQYF
v_gene: TRBV9; abundance: few; CDR3aa: CASSVALVGSTEAFF
v_gene: TRBV5-4; abundance: -; CDR3aa: CASSYRGMDIQYF
v_gene: TRBV7-2; abundance: -; CDR3aa: CASSLETGTYEQYF
v_gene: TRBV28; abundance: -; CDR3aa: CASSLVTGFPEAFF
v_gene: TRBV18; abundance: -; CDR3aa: CASSPLFSGVSYNEQFF
v_gene: TRBV2; abundance: few; CDR3aa: CASSGEGEQFF
v_gene: TRBV7-2; abundance: few; CDR3aa: CASSLEGIGGNQPQHF
v_gene: TRBV7-9; abundance: -; CDR3aa: CASSLPPGQAYF
v_gene: TRBV6-1; abundance: few; CDR3aa: CASSEAGQQETQYF
v_gene: TRBV30; abundance: -; CDR3aa: CAWNGDSNQPQHF
v_gene: TRBV14; abundance: few; CDR3aa: CASSRLGQAETQYF
v_gene: TRBV6-1; abundance: -; CDR3aa: CASSAQGDYGYTF
v_gene: TRBV5-4; abundance: few; CDR3aa: CASSSNSGRLGEQYF
v_gene: TRBV9; abundance: -; CDR3aa: CASSVDSNLGELFF
v_gene: TRBV29-1; abundance: -; CDR3aa: CSVRRLTTDTQYF
v_gene: TRBV7-3; abundance: -; CDR3aa: CASSLGSPDSTDTQYF
v_gene: TRBV11-2; abundance: -; CDR3aa: CASSRSTGELFF
v_gene: TRBV28; abundance: -; CDR3aa: CATQGGQPYNEQFF
v_gene: TRBV28; abundance: few; CDR3aa: CAARQGRKTDTQYF
v_gene: TRBV18; abundance: -; CDR3aa: CASSPQGGIYNEQFF
v_gene: TRBV7-2; abundance: few; CDR3aa: CASSFRPDGNEQFF
v_gene: TRBV5-1; abundance: -; CDR3aa: CASSFDGRTDEQFF
v_gene: TRBV9; abundance: -; CDR3aa: CASSPRLGGEKLFF
v_gene: TRBV5-4; abundance: few; CDR3aa: CASSFGGAGLSEAFF
v_gene: TRBV20-1; abundance: -; CDR3aa: CSAGGDEQFF
v_gene: TRBV29-1; abundance: few; CDR3aa: CSVTQGPDTQYF
v_gene: TRBV6-1; abundance: few; CDR3aa: CASRFLLAGLYEQYF
v_gene: TRBV6-5; abundance: few; CDR3aa: CASSYSPGQGHEQYF
v_gene: TRBV11-2; abundance: few; CDR3aa: CASRTLAGPSYNEQFF
v_gene: TRBV5-1; abundance: -; CDR3aa: CASSLQLAGRSGANVLTF
v_gene: TRBV5-1; abundance: -; CDR3aa: CASSLATTSADTQYF
v_gene: TRBV30; abundance: few; CDR3aa: CAWMRTGELFF